A selection of T cell receptor beta chains follows, all from one sample in a study of cytomegalovirus exposure and HLA in healthy donors. The assay was immunoSEQ multiplex PCR, and TCRdb's table has in-frame clones only and misses some. The sample lists about 160,000 clones, approximately 86% seen once, with roughly 2% in the top ten. Sequenced input: PBMCs. Source of these receptors: a woman aged 18-35 years in good health and CMV-seronegative. CDR3s include the opening cysteine and the closing phenylalanine or tryptophan. The D gene is left open where the match is weak. Part of the rows lack a size; the others show once, few, many or a class for expanded clones.

abundance	v_gene	j_gene	d_gene	CDR3nt	CDR3aa
.	TRBV19	TRBJ2-7	TRBD1	TGTGCCAGTAGTTTGGACAGGGTTTACGAGCAGTACTTC	CASSLDRVYEQYF
.	TRBV28	TRBJ2-2	TRBD1	TGTGCCAGCAGTTCGACAGGGCCGAACACCGGGGAGCTGTTTTTT	CASSSTGPNTGELFF
.	TRBV15	TRBJ1-6	TRBD1	TGTGCCACCAGCCCGCGGACAGGGAAAGGATCACCCCTCCACTTT	CATSPRTGKGSPLHF
.	TRBV28	TRBJ1-2	TRBD1	TGTGCCAGCAGTTCGGGACAGGGTTACGTCTATGGCTACACCTTC	CASSSGQGYVYGYTF
.	TRBV30	TRBJ2-7	.	TGTGCCTGGTCATTCTCCTCCTACGAGCAGTACTTC	CAWSFSSYEQYF
.	TRBV6-5	TRBJ1-5	.	TGTGCCAGCAGCCCCCGGGGGACCCCTCAGCCCCAGCATTTT	CASSPRGTPQPQHF
.	TRBV10-3	TRBJ2-1	TRBD2	TGTGCCATCGGCCTAGCGGGGAACAATGAGCAGTTCTTC	CAIGLAGNNEQFF
few	TRBV10-1	TRBJ1-5	.	TGCGCCAGCGGTGGAGGGATCAAGCCCCAGCATTTT	CASGGGIKPQHF
.	TRBV5-1	TRBJ2-7	TRBD1	TGCGCCAGCAGCGCCTCTACAGGGGGCGCACTCTACGAGCAGTACTTC	CASSASTGGALYEQYF
.	TRBV28	TRBJ2-7	TRBD2	TGTGCCGCTGGCGGGAGGACCTACGAGCAGTACTTC	CAAGGRTYEQYF
.	TRBV6-5	TRBJ2-5	TRBD2	TGTGCCAGCAGGAACGGGAGGGAAGAGACCCAGTACTTC	CASRNGREETQYF